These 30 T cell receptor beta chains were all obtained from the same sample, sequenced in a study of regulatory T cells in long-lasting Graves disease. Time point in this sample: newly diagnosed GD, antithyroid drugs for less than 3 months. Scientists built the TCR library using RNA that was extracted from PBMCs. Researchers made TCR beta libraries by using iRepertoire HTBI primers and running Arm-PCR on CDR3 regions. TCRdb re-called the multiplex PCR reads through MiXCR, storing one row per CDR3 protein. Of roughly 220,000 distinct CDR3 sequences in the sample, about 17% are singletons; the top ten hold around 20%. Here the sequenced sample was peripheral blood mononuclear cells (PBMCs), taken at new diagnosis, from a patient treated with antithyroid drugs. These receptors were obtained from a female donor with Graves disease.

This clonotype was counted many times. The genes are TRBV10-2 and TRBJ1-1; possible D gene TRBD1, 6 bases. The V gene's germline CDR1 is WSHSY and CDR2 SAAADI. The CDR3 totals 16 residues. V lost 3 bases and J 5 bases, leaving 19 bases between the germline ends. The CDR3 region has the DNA TGCGCCAGCAGTGAAGGGTCCTATGGGGGCAGGACTGAAGCTTTCTTT. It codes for CASSEGSYGGRTEAFF.

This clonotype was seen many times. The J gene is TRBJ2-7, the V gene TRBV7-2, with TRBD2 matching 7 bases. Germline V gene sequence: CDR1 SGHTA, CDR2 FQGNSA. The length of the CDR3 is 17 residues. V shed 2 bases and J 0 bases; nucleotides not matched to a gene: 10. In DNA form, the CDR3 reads TGTGCCAGCAGCTTATCCCCGGGACTAATTCTCTCCTACGAGCAGTACTTC. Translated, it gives CASSLSPGLILSYEQYF.

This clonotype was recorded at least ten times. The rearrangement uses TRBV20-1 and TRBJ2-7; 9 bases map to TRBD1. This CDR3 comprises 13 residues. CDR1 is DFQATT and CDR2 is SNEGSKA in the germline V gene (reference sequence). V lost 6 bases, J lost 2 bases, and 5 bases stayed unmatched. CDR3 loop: CSATGQGPYEQYF. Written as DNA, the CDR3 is TGCAGTGCGACGGGACAGGGACCCTACGAGCAGTACTTC.

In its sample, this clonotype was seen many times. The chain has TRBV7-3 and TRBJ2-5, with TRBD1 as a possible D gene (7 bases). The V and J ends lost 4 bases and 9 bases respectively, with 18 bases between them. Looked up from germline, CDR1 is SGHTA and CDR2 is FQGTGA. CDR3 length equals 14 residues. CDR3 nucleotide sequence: TGTGCCAGCAGCTCCGGGACAGTGGGGGAGGCCCAGTACTTC. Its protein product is CASSSGTVGEAQYF.

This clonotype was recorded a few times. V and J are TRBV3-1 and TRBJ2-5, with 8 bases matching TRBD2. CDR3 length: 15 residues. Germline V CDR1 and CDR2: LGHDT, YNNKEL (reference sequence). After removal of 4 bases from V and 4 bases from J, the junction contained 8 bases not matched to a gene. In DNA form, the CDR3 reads TGTGCCAGCAGCCCTGGACTAGCTGGAATAGAGACCCAGTACTTC. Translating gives CASSPGLAGIETQYF.

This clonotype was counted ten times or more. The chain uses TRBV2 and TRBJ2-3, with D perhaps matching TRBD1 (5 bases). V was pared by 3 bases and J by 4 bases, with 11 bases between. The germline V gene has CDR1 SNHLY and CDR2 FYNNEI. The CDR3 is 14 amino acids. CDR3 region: CASSDRRVADTQYF. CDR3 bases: TGTGCCAGCAGTGACCGCAGGGTGGCAGATACGCAGTATTTT.

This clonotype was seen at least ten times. CDR3 residues: CSALGASGRGEQFF. The CDR3 nucleotides read TGCAGTGCCCTGGGGGCTAGCGGGAGAGGTGAGCAGTTCTTC. The chain couples TRBV20-1 to TRBJ2-1, with TRBD2 identical over 10 bases. V trimming: 6 bases; J trimming: 9 bases; junction bases outside the gene matches: 11. This CDR3 comprises 14 residues. Germline assignment: CDR1 DFQATT and CDR2 SNEGSKA (reference sequence).

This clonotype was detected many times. The CDR3 coding sequence is TGTGCCAGCAGCCGCGGGACAGGGGGCTTACTCTATGGCTACACCTTC. This codes for CASSRGTGGLLYGYTF. This chain links TRBV5-8 with TRBJ1-2; the match to TRBD1 covers 12 bases. Looked up from germline, CDR1 is SGHTS and CDR2 is YDEGEE. This CDR3 is 16 amino acids long. J lost 4 bases, V lost 4 bases, and 8 bases had no gene match.

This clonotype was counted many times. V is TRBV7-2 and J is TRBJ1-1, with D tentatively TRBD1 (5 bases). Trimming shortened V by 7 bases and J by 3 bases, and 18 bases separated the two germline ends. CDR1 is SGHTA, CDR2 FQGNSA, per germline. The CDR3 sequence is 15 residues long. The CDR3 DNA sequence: TGTGCCAGCACTAACCCCAATTGGGGGGACACTGAAGCTTTCTTT. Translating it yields CASTNPNWGDTEAFF.

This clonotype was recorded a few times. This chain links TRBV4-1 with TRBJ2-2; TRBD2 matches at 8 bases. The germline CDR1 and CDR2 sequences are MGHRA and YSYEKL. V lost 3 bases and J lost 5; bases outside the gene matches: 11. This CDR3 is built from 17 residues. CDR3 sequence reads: CASSHSRVAGQTGELFF. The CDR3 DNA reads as TGCGCCAGCAGCCATTCCCGGGTAGCGGGACAAACCGGGGAGCTGTTTTTT.

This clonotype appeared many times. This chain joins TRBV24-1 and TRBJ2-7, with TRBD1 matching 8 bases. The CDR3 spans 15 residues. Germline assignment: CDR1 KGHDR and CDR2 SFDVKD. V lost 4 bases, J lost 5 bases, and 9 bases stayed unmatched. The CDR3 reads CATSDPGQGVNEQYF. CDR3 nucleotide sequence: TGTGCCACCAGTGACCCCGGACAGGGAGTAAACGAGCAGTACTTC.

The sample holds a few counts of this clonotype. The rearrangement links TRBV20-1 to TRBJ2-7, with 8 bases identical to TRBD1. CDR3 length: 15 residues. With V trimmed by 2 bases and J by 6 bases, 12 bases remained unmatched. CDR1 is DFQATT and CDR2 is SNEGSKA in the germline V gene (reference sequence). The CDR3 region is CSARNPETGVAEQYF. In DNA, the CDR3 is TGCAGTGCTAGAAATCCCGAGACAGGGGTTGCCGAGCAGTACTTC.

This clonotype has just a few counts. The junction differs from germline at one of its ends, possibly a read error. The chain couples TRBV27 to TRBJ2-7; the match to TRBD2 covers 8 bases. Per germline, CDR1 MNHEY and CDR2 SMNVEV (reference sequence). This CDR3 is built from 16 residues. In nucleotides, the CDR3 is TGTGCCGGCAGTCCCTCCGGGGGGGGTGGGGACTACGAGCAGTACTTC. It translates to CAGSPSGGGGDYEQYF.

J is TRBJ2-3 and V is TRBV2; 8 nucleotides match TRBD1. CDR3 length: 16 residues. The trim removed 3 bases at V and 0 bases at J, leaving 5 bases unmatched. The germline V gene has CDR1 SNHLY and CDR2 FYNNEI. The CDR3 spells CASSEWTGSSTDTQYF. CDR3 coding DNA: TGTGCCAGCAGTGAGTGGACAGGGTCTAGCACAGATACGCAGTATTTT.

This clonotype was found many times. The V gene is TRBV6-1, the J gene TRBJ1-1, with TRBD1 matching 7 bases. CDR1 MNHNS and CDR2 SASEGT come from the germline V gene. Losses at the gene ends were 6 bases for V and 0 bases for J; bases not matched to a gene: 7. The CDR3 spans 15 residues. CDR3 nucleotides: TGTGCCAGCAGCTCTAAACAGGGGTTGAACACTGAAGCTTTCTTT. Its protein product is CASSSKQGLNTEAFF.

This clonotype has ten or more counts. Here the CDR3 reads CATSDLGRAYGYTF. CDR3 bases: TGTGCCACCAGTGACTTGGGGAGGGCCTATGGCTACACCTTC. The chain is built from TRBV24-1 and TRBJ1-2; D is uncertain. Trimming took off 4 bases at V and 4 bases at J, with 12 bases between the two ends. CDR3 length: 14 residues. From germline, CDR1 is KGHDR and CDR2 SFDVKD.

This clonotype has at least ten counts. The CDR3 DNA reads as TGCAGCGCTGGACAGGGATCTAATGAAAAACTGTTTTTT. The encoded protein is CSAGQGSNEKLFF. This chain joins TRBV29-1 and TRBJ1-4; 8 bases fit TRBD1. The CDR3 sequence is 13 residues long. Per the germline V gene, CDR1 is SQVTM and CDR2 is ANQGSEA. V trimming: 7 bases; J trimming: 3 bases; junction bases outside the gene matches: 4.

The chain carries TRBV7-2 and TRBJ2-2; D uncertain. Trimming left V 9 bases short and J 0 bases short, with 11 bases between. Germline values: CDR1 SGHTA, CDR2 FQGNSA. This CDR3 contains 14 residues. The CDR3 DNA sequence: TGTGCCAGTTTTAAGAACCCGAACACCGGGGAGCTGTTTTTT. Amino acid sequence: CASFKNPNTGELFF.

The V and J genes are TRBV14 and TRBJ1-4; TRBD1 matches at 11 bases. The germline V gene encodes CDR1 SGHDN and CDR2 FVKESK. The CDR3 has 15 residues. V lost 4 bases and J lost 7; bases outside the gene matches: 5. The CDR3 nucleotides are TGTGCCAGCAGCCCCCGGACAGGGGGCCGTGAAAAACTGTTTTTT. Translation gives CASSPRTGGREKLFF.

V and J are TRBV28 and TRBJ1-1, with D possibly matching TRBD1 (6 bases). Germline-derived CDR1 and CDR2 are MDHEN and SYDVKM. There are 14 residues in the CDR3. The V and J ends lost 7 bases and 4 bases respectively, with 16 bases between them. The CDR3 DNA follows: TGTGCCAGCAAAAGAAGGGGGGTCGGCACTGAAGCTTTCTTT. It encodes CASKRRGVGTEAFF.

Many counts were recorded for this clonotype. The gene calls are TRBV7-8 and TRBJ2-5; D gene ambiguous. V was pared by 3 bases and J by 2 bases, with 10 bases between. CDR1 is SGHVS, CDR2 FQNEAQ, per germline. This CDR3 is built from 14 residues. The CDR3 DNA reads TGTGCCAGCAGCTTGGTTACAGAACAAGAGACCCAGTACTTC. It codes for CASSLVTEQETQYF.

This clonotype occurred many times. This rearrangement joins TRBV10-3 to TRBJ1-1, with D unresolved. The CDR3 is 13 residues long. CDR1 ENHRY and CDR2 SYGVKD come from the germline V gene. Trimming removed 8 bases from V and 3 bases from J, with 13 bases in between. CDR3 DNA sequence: TGTGCCATCCACAAAGAAAGAGACACTGAAGCTTTCTTT. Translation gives CAIHKERDTEAFF.

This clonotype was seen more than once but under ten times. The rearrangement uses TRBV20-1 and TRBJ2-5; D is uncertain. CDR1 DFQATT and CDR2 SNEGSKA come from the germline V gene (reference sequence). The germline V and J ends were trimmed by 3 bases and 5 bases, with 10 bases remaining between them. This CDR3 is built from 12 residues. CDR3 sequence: CSARASFETQYF. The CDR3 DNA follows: TGCAGTGCTAGGGCCAGTTTTGAGACCCAGTACTTC.

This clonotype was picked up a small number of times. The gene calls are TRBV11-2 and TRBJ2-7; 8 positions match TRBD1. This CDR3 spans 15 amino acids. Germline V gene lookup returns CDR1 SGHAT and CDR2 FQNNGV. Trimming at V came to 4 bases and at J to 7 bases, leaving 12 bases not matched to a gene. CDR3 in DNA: TGTGCCAGCAGCTACCACAGGGGGAAAGGAAGGGAGCAGTACTTC. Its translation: CASSYHRGKGREQYF.

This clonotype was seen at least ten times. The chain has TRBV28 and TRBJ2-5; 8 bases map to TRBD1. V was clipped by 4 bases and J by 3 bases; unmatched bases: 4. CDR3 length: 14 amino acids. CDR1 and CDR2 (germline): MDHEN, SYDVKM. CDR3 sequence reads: CASSSPTGEETQYF. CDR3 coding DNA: TGTGCCAGCAGTTCCCCGACAGGGGAAGAGACCCAGTACTTC.

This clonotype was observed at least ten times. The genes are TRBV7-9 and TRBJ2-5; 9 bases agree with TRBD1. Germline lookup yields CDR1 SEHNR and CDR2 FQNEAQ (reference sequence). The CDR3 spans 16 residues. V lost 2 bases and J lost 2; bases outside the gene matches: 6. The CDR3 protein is CASSLYRGQYQETQYF. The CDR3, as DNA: TGTGCCAGCAGCTTATACAGGGGGCAGTATCAAGAGACCCAGTACTTC.

Here the CDR3 DNA reads TGTGCCAGCAGCTTACATGTTTCTACCGGGGAGCTGTTTTTT. Its translation is CASSLHVSTGELFF. V is TRBV7-8 and J is TRBJ2-2; D gene unclear. Trimming left V 2 bases short and J 5 bases short, with 9 bases between. Germline lookup yields CDR1 SGHVS and CDR2 FQNEAQ. CDR3 length: 14 residues.

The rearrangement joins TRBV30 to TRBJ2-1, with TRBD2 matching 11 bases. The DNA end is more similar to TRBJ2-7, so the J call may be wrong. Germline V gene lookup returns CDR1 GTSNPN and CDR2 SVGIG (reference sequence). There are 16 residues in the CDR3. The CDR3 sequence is CACSGTSGSSYNEQYF. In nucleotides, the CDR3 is TGTGCCTGTTCCGGGACTAGCGGCTCCTCCTACAATGAGCAGTACTTC.

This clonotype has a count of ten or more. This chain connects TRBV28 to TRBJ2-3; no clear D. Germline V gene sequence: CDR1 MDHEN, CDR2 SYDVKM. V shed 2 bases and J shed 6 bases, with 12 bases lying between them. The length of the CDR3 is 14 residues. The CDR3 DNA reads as TGTGCCAGCAGTTTACCCCTGCGCCGGGATACGCAGTATTTT. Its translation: CASSLPLRRDTQYF.

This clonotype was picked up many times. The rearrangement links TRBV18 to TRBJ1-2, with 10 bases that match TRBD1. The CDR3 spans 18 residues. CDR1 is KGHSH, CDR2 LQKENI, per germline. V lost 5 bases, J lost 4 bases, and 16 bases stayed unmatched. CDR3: CASSTTGTGVTSGYGYTF. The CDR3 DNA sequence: TGTGCCAGCTCAACCACCGGGACAGGGGTAACGAGTGGCTATGGCTACACCTTC. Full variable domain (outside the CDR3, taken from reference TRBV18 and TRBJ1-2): NAGVMQNPRHLVRRRGQEARLRCSPMKGHSHVYWYRQLPEEGLKFMVYLQKENIIDESGMPKERFSAEFPKEGPSILRIQQVVRGDSAAYFCASSTTGTGVTSGYGYTFGSGTRLTVV.